This TCR beta chain was identified during a study of radiation and T cells in renal cell carcinoma. Study-wide context: Nephrectomy followed 15 Gy stereotactic body radiation by 4 weeks. Findings and limits, study-wide: From baseline, blood top tumor clonotypes peaked at 2 weeks post-radiation.

Sequencing was performed with immunoSEQ multiplex PCR; in TCRdb, only in-frame clones are kept and a portion is missing. The table has 70,000 to 80,000 clones, around 86% seen once. From germline, CDR1 is LNHDA and CDR2 SQIVND (reference sequence). V dropped 10 bases and J dropped 3 bases, with 15 bases sitting between them. There are 13 residues in the CDR3. Time point described: blood 2 weeks post-SBRT. Treatment: 15 Gy SBRT to primary tumor, nephrectomy 4 weeks later. This renal cell carcinoma was of the clear cell type. As for this clone: Its antigen is not known.

This clonotype was obtained from a woman in her 50s with renal cell carcinoma. This material consisted of blood, taken from a patient whose treatment included radiotherapy and nephrectomy. V and J are TRBV19 and TRBJ2-5, with TRBD1 as a possible D gene (6 bases). The CDR3 DNA is TGTGCCACCACAACCAACAGGGAAGAGACCCAGTACTTC. The encoded protein is CATTTNREETQYF.